This paragraph covers one T cell receptor beta chain sequence. Deletions cut 1 base from V and 2 bases from J, with 6 bases between. CDR3 length equals 14 residues. Germline CDR1 and CDR2: PRHDT and FYEKMQ (reference sequence). The sample originates from a study of CD8 T cells in Susac syndrome. Reverse transcription of roughly 0.5 to 1 ug RNA used random hexamers. An immunoSEQ multiplex PCR generated amplified TCR beta CDR3 products spanning 54 Vbeta and 13 Jbeta. One entry per CDR3 protein results from TCRdb running MiXCR on the immunoSEQ multiplex PCR reads. The sample holds some 200,000 distinct CDR3 sequences, roughly 94% seen once.

The origin of this receptor is a human donor with Susac syndrome. Sample: CD8+ T cells from PBMCs. The chain carries TRBV13 and TRBJ1-3; no clear D gene. The CDR3 loop reads CASSLEKAGNTIYF. Written as DNA, the CDR3 is TGTGCCAGCAGCTTAGAGAAGGCTGGAAACACCATATATTTT.